This T cell receptor (beta chain) was identified in a study of blood T cell repertoires in COVID-19 (dated by TCRdb to 2018 to 2020). As for the study more broadly: Samples covering the acute and convalescent phases of COVID-19 were provided by collaborators in the United States, Italy and Spain. The prospective study material was composed of cDNA or gDNA derived from T cells, B-cell-depleted T cells, or PBMCs. The dataset comprised deeply sampled blood TCRbeta repertoires from subjects exposed to, actively infected with, or recovered from COVID-19. The repertoires were released in a freely available public database meant as a resource for research on the immune response to SARS-CoV-2. The samples were drawn from the first 160 participants of the ongoing ImmuneRACE study and from over 950 subjects provided by 6 global collaborators. A de-identified subject ID, COVID-19 status, age in years and sex were almost always included in the sample metadata. HLA class I and class II types, where available, came from metadata supplied by the sample provider rather than from assay-based typing. Overall study results and their limits: The amount of clinical and demographic metadata varied by source and participant and was provided uncurated.

TCRbeta CDR3 regions were amplified from genomic DNA using the immunoSEQ Assay, a bias-controlled multiplex PCR. As for the authors' bioinformatics: Nucleated cell counts per sample were estimated from amplification of reference gene primers within the assay. To quantify the absolute abundance of each unique TCRbeta CDR3 rearrangement, sequence reads were collapsed and filtered. For each sample, productive Simpson clonality was calculated as the square root of Simpson's diversity index over productive rearrangements. TCRdb retrieved this table from immuneACCESS and kept in-frame rearrangements only. Not all clones are present; in checked studies, unresolved V genes account for under half, and no reason is known for the remainder. For V, J and clone size, that table is used; D and trimming come from the DNA. A total of about 480,000 clones appear in this sample, 88% of them only once. Together, the top ten hold 1.8% of the sample.

In the case of this clone: The clone's antigen remains unknown. It has no much larger one-base neighbor in the sample; base qualities were not kept.

Participants in the prospective study were aged roughly 18 to 100 years, lived in 24 United States geographic areas, and enrolled through a virtual design. Cohort assignment in the prospective study relied on participant-reported clinical history from a screening survey and a study questionnaire. ImmuneRACE Cohort 3 recovered participants were defined by two consecutive negative NP/OP PCR tests, healthcare professional clearance, or symptom resolution. In the prospective study, mobile phlebotomists collected whole blood, serum and a nasopharyngeal or oropharyngeal swab from each participant. Participants in the prospective study had the option to provide additional blood draws and questionnaires over a roughly 2-month period. Before DNA extraction, prospective study blood samples were shipped either frozen or at room temperature. The CDR3 contains 15 residues, cysteine and phenylalanine counted. The read is trimmed to its CDR3 DNA, 45 bases read in frame from base 1. The CDR1 and CDR2 encoded by the germline V gene are SGDLS and YYNGEE. The V and J ends are trimmed by 0 bases and 3 bases, leaving 12 bases between them.

This chain joins TRBV9 to TRBJ1-1; no D gene call is confident. The sequence was obtained from a middle-aged woman who had recovered from COVID-19. The sample consisted of PBMCs or T cells enriched from blood (not recorded which). The nucleotides are TGTGCCAGCAGCGTAGTGGCCCGCGGGGACACTGAAGCTTTCTTT. This codes for CASSVVARGDTEAFF. Here the CDR3 is joined to the reference TRBV9 and TRBJ1-1 genes, and the full variable domain is: DSGVTQTPKHLITATGQRVTLRCSPRSGDLSVYWYQQSLDQGLQFLIQYYNGEERAKGNILERFSAQQFPDLHSELNLSSLELGDSALYFCASSVVARGDTEAFFGQGTRLTVV.